This T cell receptor (beta chain) was retrieved from a study of T cell responses to AZD1222 COVID-19 vaccine. The overall study: Both about-4-week and about-12-week second-dose recipients were combined.

Comments on this clone: Its antigen is as yet unknown.

The germline V gene has CDR1 SGHAT and CDR2 FQNNGV. This CDR3 is built from 14 residues. V lost 5 bases and J lost 8, with 13 bases in between. The data were produced by immunoSEQ multiplex PCR, yet TCRdb's version contains in-frame clones alone and is incomplete. In the table there are roughly 85,000 clones, roughly nine tenths of which are singletons. Regarding the study as a whole: There were mostly white British donors and more females than males, and clonal diversity was possibly underestimated. A reported finding is that nearly half of spike-specific TCRs target unmutated variant regions. At baseline, just five to seven AZD1222 recipients tested seropositive.

This clonotype was sampled from an adult in good health. The sequencing used peripheral blood, collected on day 0 of AZD1222 vaccination. The gene calls are TRBV11-2 and TRBJ1-6, with D perhaps TRBD1 (5 bases). The CDR3 here is CASSARGRDSPLHF. Written as DNA, the CDR3 is TGTGCCAGCAGCGCTCGGGGACGTGATTCACCCCTCCACTTT.